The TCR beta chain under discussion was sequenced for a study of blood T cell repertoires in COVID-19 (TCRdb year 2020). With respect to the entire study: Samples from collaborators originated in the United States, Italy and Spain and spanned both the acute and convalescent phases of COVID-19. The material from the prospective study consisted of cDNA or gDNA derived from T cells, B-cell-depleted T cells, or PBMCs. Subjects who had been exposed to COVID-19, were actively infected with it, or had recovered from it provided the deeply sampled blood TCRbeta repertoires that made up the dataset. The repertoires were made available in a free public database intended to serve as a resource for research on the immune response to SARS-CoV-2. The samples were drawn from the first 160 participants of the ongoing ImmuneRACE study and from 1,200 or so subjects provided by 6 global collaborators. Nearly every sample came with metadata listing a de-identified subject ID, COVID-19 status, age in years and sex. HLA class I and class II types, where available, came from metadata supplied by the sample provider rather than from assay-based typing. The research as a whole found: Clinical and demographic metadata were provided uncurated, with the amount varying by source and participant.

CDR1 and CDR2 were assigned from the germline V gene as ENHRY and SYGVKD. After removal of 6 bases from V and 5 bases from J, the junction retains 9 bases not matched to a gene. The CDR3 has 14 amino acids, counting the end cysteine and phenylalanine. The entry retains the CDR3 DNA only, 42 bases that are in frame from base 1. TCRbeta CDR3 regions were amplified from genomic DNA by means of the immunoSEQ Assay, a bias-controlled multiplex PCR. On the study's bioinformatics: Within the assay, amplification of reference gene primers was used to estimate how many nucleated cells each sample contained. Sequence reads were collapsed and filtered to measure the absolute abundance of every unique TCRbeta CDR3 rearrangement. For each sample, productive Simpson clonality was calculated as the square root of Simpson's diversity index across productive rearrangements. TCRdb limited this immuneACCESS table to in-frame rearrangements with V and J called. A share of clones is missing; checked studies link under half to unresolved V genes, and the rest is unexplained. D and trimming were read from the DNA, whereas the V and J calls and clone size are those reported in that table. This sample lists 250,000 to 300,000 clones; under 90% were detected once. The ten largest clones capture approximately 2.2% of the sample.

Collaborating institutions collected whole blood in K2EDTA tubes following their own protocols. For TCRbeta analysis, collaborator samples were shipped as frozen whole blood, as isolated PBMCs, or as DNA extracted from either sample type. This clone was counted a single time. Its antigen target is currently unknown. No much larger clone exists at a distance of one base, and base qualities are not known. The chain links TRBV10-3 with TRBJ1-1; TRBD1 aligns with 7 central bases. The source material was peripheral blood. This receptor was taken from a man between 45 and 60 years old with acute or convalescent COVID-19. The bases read TGTGCCATCAGCCTCCAGGGGGATGAGACTGAAGCTTTCTTT. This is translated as CAISLQGDETEAFF.